What follows is one TCR beta chain and its context. Antigen unknown. Data came from immunoSEQ multiplex PCR; TCRdb stores just in-frame clones and leaves some out. The sample has approximately 220,000 clones, 93% seen once. The data are from a study of T cell responses to AZD1222 COVID-19 vaccine. Findings and limits, study-wide: Of spike-specific TCRs, nearly half reportedly target regions left unmutated in variants. The sample set comprised mostly white British donors with more females, and clonal diversity was possibly underestimated. It was only a handful of AZD1222 recipients who were seropositive at baseline.

This receptor was taken from an adult in good health. The sequences come from peripheral blood, collected on day 0 of MenACWY control vaccination.

The CDR3 region is CASSASPGTEAFF. The CDR3 region has the DNA TGTGCCAGCTCAGCGAGTCCAGGGACTGAAGCTTTCTTT. V usage is TRBV18 and J usage is TRBJ1-1; D perhaps matches TRBD1 (5 bases). The CDR3 has 13 residues. Germline lookup yields CDR1 KGHSH and CDR2 LQKENI. V shed 5 bases and J shed 5 bases, with 12 bases lying between them. Supplemented by reference TRBV18 and TRBJ1-1, the full variable domain reads NAGVMQNPRHLVRRRGQEARLRCSPMKGHSHVYWYRQLPEEGLKFMVYLQKENIIDESGMPKERFSAEFPKEGPSILRIQQVVRGDSAAYFCASSASPGTEAFFGQGTRLTVV.